This T cell receptor (beta chain) originates from a study of T cell repertoires in cytomegalovirus infection. Trimming removed 2 bases from V and 6 bases from J, with 11 bases in between. CDR1 SGHDT and CDR2 YYEEEE come from the germline V gene. The CDR3 contains 13 residues. Each CDR3 protein is one row after TCRdb ran MiXCR on the reads. The sample records about 900,000 distinct CDR3 sequences, around 29% being singletons. On this clonotype itself: Antigen unknown.

This chain uses TRBV5-6 with TRBJ1-2; no firm D call. Source: cultured CD8+ T cells from PBMCs, taken from culture after CMV antigen stimulation. This receptor was obtained from a human donor in good health (CMV status not recorded). Some clones in this sample may be carry-over from other donors' samples. The CDR3 sequence: CASSFRGSDGYTF. CDR3 sequence (DNA): TGTGCCAGCAGCTTTCGAGGCAGTGATGGCTACACCTTC. The full variable domain, in which reference TRBV5-6 and TRBJ1-2 provide the parts outside the CDR3, is DAGVTQSPTHLIKTRGQQVTLRCSPKSGHDTVSWYQQALGQGPQFIFQYYEEEERQRGNFPDRFSGHQFPNYSSELNVNALLLGDSALYLCASSFRGSDGYTFGSGTRLTVV.